This T cell receptor beta chain was obtained from a study of blood T cells in healthy people across ages. Findings and limits, study-wide: Lack of knowledge of donor CMV status possibly confounded expanded clonotype changes. PBMCs were not sorted, which prevented a conclusive comparison of naive versus antigen-experienced cells. As naive T cell percentage varied, TCR beta diversity correlated strongly with it.

It was with a sample-barcoded 5' primer and a J-beta primer mix that a second PCR of roughly 7 to 12 cycles was run. TCRdb called the 5' RACE reads again in MiXCR, with one record for every CDR3 protein. Among 1.4 million to 1.5 million distinct CDR3 sequences listed, roughly 40% were seen once. This clonotype was detected only a few times. What it recognizes is unknown. V dropped 5 bases and J dropped 10; count of bases not matched to a gene: 7. This CDR3 contains 11 residues. Looked up from germline, CDR1 is DFQATT and CDR2 is SNEGSKA (reference sequence). Sequenced input: blood. The chain combines TRBV20-1 with TRBJ1-1, with 7 bases identical to TRBD1. The TCR was taken from a woman aged 18-29 years in good health. The CDR3 sequence: CSARTGLIAFF. In DNA form, the CDR3 reads TGCAGTGCTCGGACAGGTCTGATAGCTTTCTTT.